This record covers a single T cell receptor (beta chain). This CDR3 has 15 residues. The V and J ends lost 5 bases and 4 bases, in that order; junction bases with no gene match: 9. CDR1 and CDR2 (germline): MNHEY, SMNVEV (reference sequence). Sequencing used immunoSEQ multiplex PCR; TCRdb keeps in-frame clones, though not all of them. The sample includes about 67,000 clones, approximately 80% seen only once; the top ten take 8.2%. The sample is drawn from a study of OX40 agonist ivuxolimab in advanced cancers. The source material was CD4+ or CD8+ T cells sorted from blood, sampled in a trial of the OX40 agonist ivuxolimab. The TCR sequence derives from an adult with an advanced solid tumor such as melanoma, head and neck, liver or kidney cancer. The chain employs TRBV27 and TRBJ1-2; 8 bases are a match to TRBD1. The CDR3 here is CASSRDRGSGYGYTF. CDR3 bases: TGTGCCAGCAGTCGAGACAGGGGATCGGGCTATGGCTACACCTTC.